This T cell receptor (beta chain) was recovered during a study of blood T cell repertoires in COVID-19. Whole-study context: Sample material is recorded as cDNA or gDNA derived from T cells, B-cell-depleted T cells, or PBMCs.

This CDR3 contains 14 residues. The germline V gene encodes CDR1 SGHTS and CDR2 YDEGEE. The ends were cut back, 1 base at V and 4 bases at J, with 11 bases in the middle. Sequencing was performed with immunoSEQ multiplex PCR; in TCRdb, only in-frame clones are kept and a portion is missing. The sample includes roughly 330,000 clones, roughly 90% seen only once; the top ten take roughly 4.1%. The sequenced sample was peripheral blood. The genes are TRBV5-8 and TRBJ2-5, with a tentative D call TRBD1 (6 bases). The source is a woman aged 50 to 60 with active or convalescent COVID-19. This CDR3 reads CASSLRGTGETQYF. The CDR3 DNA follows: TGTGCCAGCAGCTTGAGGGGGACCGGAGAGACCCAGTACTTC. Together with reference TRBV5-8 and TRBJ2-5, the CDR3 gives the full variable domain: EAGVTQSPTHLIKTRGQQATLRCSPISGHTSVYWYQQALGLGLQFLLWYDEGEERNRGNFPPRFSGRQFPNYSSELNVNALELEDSALYLCASSLRGTGETQYFGPGTRLLVL.